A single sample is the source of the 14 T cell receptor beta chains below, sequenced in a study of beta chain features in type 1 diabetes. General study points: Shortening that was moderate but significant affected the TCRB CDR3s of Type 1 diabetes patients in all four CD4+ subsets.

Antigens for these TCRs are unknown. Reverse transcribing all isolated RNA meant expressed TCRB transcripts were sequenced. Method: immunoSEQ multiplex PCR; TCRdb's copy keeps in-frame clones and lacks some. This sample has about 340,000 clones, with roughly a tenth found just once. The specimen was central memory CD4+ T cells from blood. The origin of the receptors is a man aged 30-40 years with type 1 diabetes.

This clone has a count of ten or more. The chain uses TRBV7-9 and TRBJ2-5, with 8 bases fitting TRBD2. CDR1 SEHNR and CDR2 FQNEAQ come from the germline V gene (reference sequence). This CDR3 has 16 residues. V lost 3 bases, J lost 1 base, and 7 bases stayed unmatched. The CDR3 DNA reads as TGTGCCAGCAGCTTGGGTGCGGGACTAGGCCAAGAGACCCAGTACTTC. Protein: CASSLGAGLGQETQYF.

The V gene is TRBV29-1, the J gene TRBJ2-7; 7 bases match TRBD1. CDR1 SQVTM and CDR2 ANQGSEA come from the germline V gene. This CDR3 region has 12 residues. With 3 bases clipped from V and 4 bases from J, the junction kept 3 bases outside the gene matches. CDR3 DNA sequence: TGCAGCGTTGACACGGGACAGTACGAGCAGTACTTC. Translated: CSVDTGQYEQYF.

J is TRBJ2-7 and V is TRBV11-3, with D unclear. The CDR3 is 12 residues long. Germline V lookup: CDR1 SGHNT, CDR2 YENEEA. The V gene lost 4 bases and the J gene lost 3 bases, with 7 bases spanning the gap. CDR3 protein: CASSSDVYEQYF. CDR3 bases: TGTGCCAGCAGCTCTGACGTCTACGAGCAGTACTTC.

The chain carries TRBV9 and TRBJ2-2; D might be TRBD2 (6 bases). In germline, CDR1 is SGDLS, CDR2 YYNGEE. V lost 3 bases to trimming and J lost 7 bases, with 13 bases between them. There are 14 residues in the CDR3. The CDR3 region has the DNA TGTGCCAGCAGCGGACCGGGGGTTGGCGGGGAGCTGTTTTTT. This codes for CASSGPGVGGELFF.

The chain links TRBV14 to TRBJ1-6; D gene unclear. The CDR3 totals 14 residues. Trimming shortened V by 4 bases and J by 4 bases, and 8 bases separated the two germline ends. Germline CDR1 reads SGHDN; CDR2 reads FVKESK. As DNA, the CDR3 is TGTGCCAGCAGCCGAGCAGGATATAATTCACCCCTCCACTTT. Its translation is CASSRAGYNSPLHF. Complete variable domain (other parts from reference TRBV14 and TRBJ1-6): EAGVTQFPSHSVIEKGQTVTLRCDPISGHDNLYWYRRVMGKEIKFLLHFVKESKQDESGMPNNRFLAERTGGTYSTLKVQPAELEDSGVYFCASSRAGYNSPLHFGNGTRLTVT.

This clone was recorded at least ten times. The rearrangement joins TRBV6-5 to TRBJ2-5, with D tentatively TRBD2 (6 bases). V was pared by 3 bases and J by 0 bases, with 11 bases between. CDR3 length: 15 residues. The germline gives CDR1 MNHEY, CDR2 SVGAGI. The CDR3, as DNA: TGTGCCAGCAGTTATGGCGGAGGGTACCAAGAGACCCAGTACTTC. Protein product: CASSYGGGYQETQYF.

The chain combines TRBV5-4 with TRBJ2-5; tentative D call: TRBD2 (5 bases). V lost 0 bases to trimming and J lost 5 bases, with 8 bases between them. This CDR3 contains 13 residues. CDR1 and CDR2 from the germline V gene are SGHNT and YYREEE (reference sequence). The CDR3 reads CASSLGVAETQYF. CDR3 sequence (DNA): TGTGCCAGCAGCTTGGGAGTAGCGGAGACCCAGTACTTC.

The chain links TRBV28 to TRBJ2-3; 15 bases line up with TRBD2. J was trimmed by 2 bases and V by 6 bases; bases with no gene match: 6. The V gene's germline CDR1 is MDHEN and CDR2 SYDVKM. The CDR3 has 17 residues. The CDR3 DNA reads TGTGCCAGCAGGACGGGACTAGCGGGGGGATACACAGATACGCAGTATTTT. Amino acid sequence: CASRTGLAGGYTDTQYF.

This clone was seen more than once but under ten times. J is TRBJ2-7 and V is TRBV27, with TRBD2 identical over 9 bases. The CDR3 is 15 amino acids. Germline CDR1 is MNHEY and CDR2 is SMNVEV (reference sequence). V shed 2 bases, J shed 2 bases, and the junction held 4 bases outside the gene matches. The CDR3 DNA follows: TGTGCCAGCAGTTTAATGGCTAGCGGGGCCTACGAGCAGTACTTC. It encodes CASSLMASGAYEQYF.

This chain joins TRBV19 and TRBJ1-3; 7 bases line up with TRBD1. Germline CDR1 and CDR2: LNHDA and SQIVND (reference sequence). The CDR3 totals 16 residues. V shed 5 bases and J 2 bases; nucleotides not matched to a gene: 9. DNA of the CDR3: TGTGCCAGTAGTTTGCGACAGGGTTGGCCTGGAAACACCATATATTTT. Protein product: CASSLRQGWPGNTIYF.

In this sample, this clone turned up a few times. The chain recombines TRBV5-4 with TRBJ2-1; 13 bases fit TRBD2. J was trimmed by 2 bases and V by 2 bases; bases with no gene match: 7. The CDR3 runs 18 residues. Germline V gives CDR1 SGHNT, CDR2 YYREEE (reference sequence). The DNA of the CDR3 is TGTGCCAGCAGCTTAGTACTAGCGGGGGGGTACACCTACAATGAGCAGTTCTTC. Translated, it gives CASSLVLAGGYTYNEQFF. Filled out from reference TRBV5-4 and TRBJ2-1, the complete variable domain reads ETGVTQSPTHLIKTRGQQVTLRCSSQSGHNTVSWYQQALGQGPQFIFQYYREEENGRGNFPPRFSGLQFPNYSSELNVNALELDDSALYLCASSLVLAGGYTYNEQFFGPGTRLTVL.

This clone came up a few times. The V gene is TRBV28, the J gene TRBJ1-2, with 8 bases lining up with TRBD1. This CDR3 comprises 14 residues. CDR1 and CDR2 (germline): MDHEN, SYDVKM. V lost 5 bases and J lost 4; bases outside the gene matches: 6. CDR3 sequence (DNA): TGTGCCAGCAGTCCCCGGGACAGGTTCTATGGCTACACCTTC. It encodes CASSPRDRFYGYTF.

In nucleotides, the CDR3 is TGTGCCAGCAGCCAGGACAGGGCTTTATGGGGCTACACCTTC. Amino acid sequence: CASSQDRALWGYTF. The V and J genes are TRBV5-6 and TRBJ1-2; 8 nucleotides match TRBD1. Germline V gene data show CDR1 as SGHDT and CDR2 as YYEEEE. The V and J ends lost 4 bases and 8 bases, in that order; junction bases with no gene match: 10. The CDR3 covers 14 residues.

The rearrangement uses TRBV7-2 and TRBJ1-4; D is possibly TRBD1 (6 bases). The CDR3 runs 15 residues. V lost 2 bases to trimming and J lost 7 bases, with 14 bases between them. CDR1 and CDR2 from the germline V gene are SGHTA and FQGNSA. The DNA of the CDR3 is TGTGCCAGCAGCTTACAACAGGGAGGGGGTGAAAAACTGTTTTTT. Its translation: CASSLQQGGGEKLFF.